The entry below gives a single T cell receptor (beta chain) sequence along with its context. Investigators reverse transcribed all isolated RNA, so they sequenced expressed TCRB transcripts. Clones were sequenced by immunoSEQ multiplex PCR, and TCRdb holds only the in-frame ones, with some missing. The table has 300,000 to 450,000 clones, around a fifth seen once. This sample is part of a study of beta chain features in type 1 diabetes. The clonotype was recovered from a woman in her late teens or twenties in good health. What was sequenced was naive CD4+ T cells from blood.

The DNA for the CDR3 is TGTGCCAGCAGTGCGGGGAGAAGCACAGATACGCAGTATTTT. Translation: CASSAGRSTDTQYF. The rearrangement uses TRBV2 and TRBJ2-3; possible D gene TRBD2, 5 bases. Trimming stripped 4 bases from V and 0 bases from J, with 8 bases between. The V gene's germline CDR1 is SNHLY and CDR2 FYNNEI. The CDR3 is 14 amino acids.